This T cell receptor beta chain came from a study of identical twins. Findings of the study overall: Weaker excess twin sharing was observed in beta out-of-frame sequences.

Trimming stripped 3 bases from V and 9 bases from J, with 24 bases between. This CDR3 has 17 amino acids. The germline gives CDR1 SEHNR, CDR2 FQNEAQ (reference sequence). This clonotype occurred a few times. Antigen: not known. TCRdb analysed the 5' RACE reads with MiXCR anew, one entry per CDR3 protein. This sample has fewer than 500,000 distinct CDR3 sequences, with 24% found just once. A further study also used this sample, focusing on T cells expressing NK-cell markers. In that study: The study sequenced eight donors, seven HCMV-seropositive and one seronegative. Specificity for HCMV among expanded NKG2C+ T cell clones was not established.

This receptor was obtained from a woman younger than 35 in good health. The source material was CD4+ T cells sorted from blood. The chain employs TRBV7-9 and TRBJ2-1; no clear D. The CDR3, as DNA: TGTGCCAGCAGCTTTGCAGGACGGTCTCCGAGGCGCCCTGAGCAGTTCTTC. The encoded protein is CASSFAGRSPRRPEQFF.